These 19 T cell receptor beta chains were all obtained from the same sample, sequenced in a study of T-cell reconstitution after alpha-beta-depleted transplantation in children. The TCRbeta library was prepared with unique molecular identifiers. Each CDR3 protein gets one entry after TCRdb re-called the PCR reads with MiXCR. The sample shows approximately 230,000 distinct CDR3 sequences, more than 20% of them seen only once. The sequencing used PBMCs, mostly from graft donor cells, collected 360 days after TCRalphabeta/CD19-depleted stem cell transplant. Every receptor here comes from a female patient aged 2 to 10 who had a stem cell transplant for congenital amegakaryocytic thrombocytopenia, so the T cells may come from the graft donor.

The chain uses TRBV12-3 or TRBV12-4 and TRBJ2-1, with 7 bases matching TRBD2. This CDR3 has 15 amino acids. V trimming: 2 bases; J trimming: 4 bases; junction bases outside the gene matches: 5. The CDR3 coding sequence is TGTGCCAGCAGTTTATCTGCGGGAGAGTACAATGAGCAGTTCTTC. Translation: CASSLSAGEYNEQFF.

This clonotype was detected only a few times. The V call is TRBV4-2, the J call TRBJ2-3, with TRBD2 identical over 9 bases. From germline, CDR1 is LGHNA and CDR2 YNFKEQ. There are 17 residues in the CDR3. V was clipped by 3 bases and J by 4 bases; unmatched bases: 11. The CDR3 reads CASSQGTSPSQADTQYF. The DNA of the CDR3 is TGTGCCAGCAGCCAGGGGACTAGCCCCTCCCAGGCAGATACGCAGTATTTT.

This clonotype was seen a handful of times. This chain connects TRBV20-1 to TRBJ2-7; D remains unclear. The CDR3 spans 11 residues. The V end lost 4 bases, the J end lost 4 bases, and 8 bases lay between the germline ends. Germline V gives CDR1 DFQATT, CDR2 SNEGSKA (reference sequence). CDR3: CSANDWYEQYF. CDR3 DNA sequence: TGCAGTGCTAATGACTGGTACGAGCAGTACTTC.

This clonotype was picked up a small number of times. The chain links TRBV6-1 to TRBJ2-3; the match to TRBD2 covers 8 bases. V lost 7 bases to trimming and J lost 3 bases; unmatched junction nucleotides: 12. This CDR3 region has 16 residues. Germline V gene sequence: CDR1 MNHNS, CDR2 SASEGT. The DNA for the CDR3 is TGTGCCAGCATGGGTAACAGCGGGAGTTTTACAGATACGCAGTATTTT. Protein product: CASMGNSGSFTDTQYF.

This chain connects TRBV28 to TRBJ2-3, with a tentative D call TRBD2 (6 bases). The CDR3 contains 15 residues. Germline CDR1 is MDHEN and CDR2 is SYDVKM. The V end was cut by 6 bases, the J end by 2 bases, with 15 bases between. The CDR3 DNA is TGTGCCAGCAGGCCCACTCGGGAGTACACAGATACGCAGTATTTT. This gives the protein CASRPTREYTDTQYF.

The chain recombines TRBV5-1 with TRBJ2-3; tentative D call: TRBD2 (5 bases). The V gene's germline CDR1 is SGHRS and CDR2 YFSETQ. The CDR3 is made up of 12 amino acids. The V end was cut by 4 bases, the J end by 14 bases, with 17 bases between. CDR3 region: CASSQPDLTLYF. The CDR3 DNA reads TGCGCCAGCAGCCAGCCGGACTTAACATTGTATTTT.

The rearrangement uses TRBV7-8 and TRBJ2-7, with 7 positions matching TRBD2. This CDR3 comprises 15 residues. J gave up 2 bases and V 4 bases, and 8 bases lay outside the gene matches. Germline-derived CDR1 and CDR2 are SGHVS and FQNEAQ. CDR3 residues: CASSSHGGGAYEQYF. In nucleotides, the CDR3 is TGTGCCAGCAGCTCCCATGGGGGGGGAGCCTACGAGCAGTACTTC.

In its sample, this clonotype was seen a few times. The CDR3 DNA reads as TGTGCCAGCAGTTTCCGTCCGGGGGGAGGTCTCTACAATGAGCAGTTCTTC. Translation gives CASSFRPGGGLYNEQFF. The V gene is TRBV27, the J gene TRBJ2-1, with TRBD2 matching over 7 bases. Trimming cost V 3 bases and J 3 bases; bases outside gene matches: 11. This CDR3 contains 17 residues. From germline, CDR1 is MNHEY and CDR2 SMNVEV (reference sequence).

The chain is built from TRBV3-1 and TRBJ1-5; tentatively, D is TRBD1 (6 bases). V shed 4 bases and J shed 0 bases, with 10 bases lying between them. The V gene's germline CDR1 is LGHDT and CDR2 YNNKEL (reference sequence). This CDR3 contains 15 residues. CDR3 residues: CASSPGTLSNQPQHF. For the CDR3, the DNA is TGTGCCAGCAGCCCAGGGACACTTAGCAATCAGCCCCAGCATTTT.

V and J are TRBV7-2 and TRBJ2-5, with 7 bases aligning to TRBD2. Unmatched junction bases numbered 5, after V lost 2 bases and J lost 2 bases. Germline CDR1 is SGHTA and CDR2 is FQGNSA. The CDR3 spans 15 residues. Here the CDR3 DNA reads TGTGCCAGCAGCTTATGGGGCGGGGGACAAGAGACCCAGTACTTC. Translation: CASSLWGGGQETQYF.

The rearrangement joins TRBV6-1 to TRBJ2-5, with D maybe TRBD2 (6 bases). Trimming stripped 0 bases from V and 2 bases from J, with 10 bases between. This CDR3 contains 15 residues. Germline V lookup: CDR1 MNHNS, CDR2 SASEGT. The CDR3 DNA is TGTGCCAGCAGTGAAGCTACCGGGGGTCAAGAGACCCAGTACTTC. Amino acid sequence: CASSEATGGQETQYF.

The sample holds a few counts of this clonotype. The J gene is TRBJ2-3, the V gene TRBV12-3 or TRBV12-4; D is unclear. V was shortened by 4 bases and J by 0 bases, with 5 bases between the two germline ends. The CDR3 is 13 residues long. CDR3 coding DNA: TGTGCCAGCAGTTATAGTAGCACAGATACGCAGTATTTT. The encoded protein is CASSYSSTDTQYF.

V gene TRBV4-1 combines with J gene TRBJ2-5, with D tentatively TRBD2 (6 bases). Trimming cost V 1 base and J 5 bases, with 29 bases left between them. The CDR3 spans 20 residues. Germline CDR1 and CDR2: MGHRA and YSYEKL. The chain's CDR3 is CASSQASSAGLGQGRETQYF. CDR3 in DNA: TGCGCCAGCAGCCAAGCATCCTCTGCGGGATTAGGGCAGGGCCGGGAGACCCAGTACTTC.

The rearrangement joins TRBV11-2 to TRBJ2-5, with TRBD2 matching over 8 bases. J lost 2 bases, V lost 5 bases, and 10 bases had no gene match. The CDR3 contains 16 residues. The germline V gene encodes CDR1 SGHAT and CDR2 FQNNGV. CDR3 protein: CASSRRLARDQETQYF. The CDR3 coding sequence is TGTGCCAGCAGCCGAAGACTAGCGCGCGATCAAGAGACCCAGTACTTC. Full variable domain (outside the CDR3, taken from reference TRBV11-2 and TRBJ2-5): EAGVAQSPRYKIIEKRQSVAFWCNPISGHATLYWYQQILGQGPKLLIQFQNNGVVDDSQLPKDRFSAERLKGVDSTLKIQPAKLEDSAVYLCASSRRLARDQETQYFGPGTRLLVL.

There are a few counts of this clonotype. The chain recombines TRBV12-3 or TRBV12-4 with TRBJ2-3; perhaps TRBD2 as D (6 bases). Trimming shortened V by 3 bases and J by 2 bases, and 15 bases separated the two germline ends. The length of the CDR3 is 16 residues. CDR3 in amino acids: CASSFGTSPFTDTQYF. The CDR3 coding sequence is TGTGCCAGCAGTTTTGGTACTAGCCCCTTCACAGATACGCAGTATTTT.

In this sample, this clonotype turned up many times. The V call is TRBV29-1, the J call TRBJ2-2; no clear D gene. The germline CDR1 and CDR2 sequences are SQVTM and ANQGSEA. The CDR3 totals 10 residues. CDR3 in amino acids: CSVYTGELFF. CDR3 bases: TGCAGTGTATACACCGGGGAGCTGTTTTTT.

V usage is TRBV27 and J usage is TRBJ2-7; TRBD1 or TRBD2 may be the D gene (5 bases each). The germline CDR1 and CDR2 sequences are MNHEY and SMNVEV (reference sequence). The V end lost 3 bases, the J end lost 6 bases, and 18 bases lay between the germline ends. This CDR3 contains 15 residues. CDR3 in amino acids: CASSLRGRLGVEQYF. The DNA for the CDR3 is TGTGCCAGCAGTTTGAGGGGCAGGTTAGGAGTCGAGCAGTACTTC.

This chain links TRBV7-2 with TRBJ2-3; TRBD2 agrees at 8 bases. With V trimmed by 5 bases and J by 6 bases, 7 bases remained unmatched. This CDR3 is built from 14 residues. Germline V gene lookup returns CDR1 SGHTA and CDR2 FQGNSA. The CDR3 here is CASSLAGGVDTQYF. The CDR3 DNA sequence: TGTGCCAGCAGCCTCGCGGGAGGTGTCGATACGCAGTATTTT.

The rearrangement uses TRBV12-3 or TRBV12-4 and TRBJ2-3; TRBD2 matches 8 bases. V trimming: 5 bases; J trimming: 0 bases; junction bases outside the gene matches: 7. This CDR3 region has 16 residues. CDR3 sequence: CASSPWTSTSTDTQYF. CDR3 DNA: TGTGCCAGCAGTCCCTGGACTAGCACCAGCACAGATACGCAGTATTTT.